These 27 T cell receptor beta chains were sequenced from one sample in a study of T cells after yellow fever vaccination. TCRdb reprocessed the 5' RACE reads with MiXCR, giving one entry per CDR3 protein. The data show about 300,000 distinct CDR3 sequences, roughly 8.7% seen once. The sample consisted of CD4+ T cells sorted from PBMCs, taken 5 days after the yellow fever booster vaccination. These receptors came from a man between 18 and 35 years old who received the YFV17D yellow fever vaccine.

This clonotype was detected many times. The rearrangement links TRBV7-2 to TRBJ2-1; D gene unclear. Trimming removed 3 bases from V and 10 bases from J, with 10 bases in between. CDR1 is SGHTA, CDR2 FQGNSA, per germline. This CDR3 contains 12 residues. The CDR3 here is CASSFDITEQFF. Here the CDR3 DNA reads TGTGCCAGCAGCTTCGACATCACCGAGCAGTTCTTC.

The chain is built from TRBV5-1 and TRBJ2-1; D call uncertain. V was shortened by 3 bases and J by 0 bases, with 13 bases between the two germline ends. In germline, CDR1 is SGHRS, CDR2 YFSETQ. The CDR3 loop spans 16 amino acids. CDR3 sequence: CASSSGRYSSYNEQFF. The CDR3 nucleotides read TGCGCCAGCAGCTCGGGCCGCTACAGCTCCTACAATGAGCAGTTCTTC.

The chain employs TRBV10-3 and TRBJ2-3; D remains ambiguous. The germline V gene has CDR1 ENHRY and CDR2 SYGVKD. V was trimmed by 6 bases and J by 0 bases, leaving 4 bases between them. The CDR3 loop spans 12 amino acids. The CDR3 is CAIRDSTDTQYF. The CDR3 bases are TGTGCCATCAGAGACAGCACAGATACGCAGTATTTT.

The V gene is TRBV4-3, the J gene TRBJ2-3, with a weak D call TRBD1 (6 bases). In germline, CDR1 is LGHNA, CDR2 YSLEER. This CDR3 is 20 amino acids long. The ends were cut back, 0 bases at V and 0 bases at J, with 22 bases in the middle. The CDR3 is CASSQDRGHGYLTSTDTQYF. CDR3 bases: TGCGCCAGCAGCCAAGACAGGGGACACGGCTACCTGACTAGCACAGATACGCAGTATTTT.

V usage is TRBV3-1 and J usage is TRBJ2-4; D is unresolved. The germline V and J ends were trimmed by 4 bases and 0 bases, with 13 bases remaining between them. This CDR3 has 16 amino acids. In germline, CDR1 is LGHDT, CDR2 YNNKEL (reference sequence). CDR3 sequence (DNA): TGTGCCAGCAGCCCTAGGACCCACCGAGCCAAAAACATTCAGTACTTC. Protein product: CASSPRTHRAKNIQYF.

This clonotype showed up many times. This rearrangement joins TRBV20-1 to TRBJ2-7; D not certain. The germline V and J ends were trimmed by 4 bases and 6 bases, with 16 bases remaining between them. The germline V gene has CDR1 DFQATT and CDR2 SNEGSKA (reference sequence). This CDR3 has 13 amino acids. CDR3 coding DNA: TGCAGTGCTAACGTCCCCCGGTCGGTCGAGCAGTACGTC. Protein sequence: CSANVPRSVEQYV.

This clonotype was observed a handful of times. The CDR3 coding sequence is TGTGCCAGCAGTAAGTCAAGGGGATACGAGCAGTACGTC. Translation gives CASSKSRGYEQYV. The rearrangement joins TRBV6-5 to TRBJ2-7, with D possibly TRBD1 on 5 matching bases. Trimming cost V 5 bases and J 4 bases, with 12 bases left between them. The CDR3 sequence is 13 residues long. CDR1 MNHEY and CDR2 SVGAGI come from the germline V gene.

Many counts were recorded for this clonotype. The chain couples TRBV7-2 to TRBJ2-3, with D possibly TRBD2 on 6 matching bases. Trimming stripped 5 bases from V and 3 bases from J, with 18 bases between. Germline loops: CDR1 SGHTA, CDR2 FQGNSA. The CDR3 is 16 amino acids. The CDR3 loop reads CASSQRVSWVTDTQYF. CDR3 nucleotide sequence: TGTGCCAGCAGCCAGCGGGTCTCGTGGGTTACAGATACGCAGTATTTT.

This clonotype was counted between two and nine times. The chain has TRBV4-1 and TRBJ1-1; D call uncertain. The CDR3 has 14 residues. CDR1 is MGHRA and CDR2 is YSYEKL in the germline V gene. V was trimmed by 1 base and J by 0 bases, leaving 6 bases between them. The CDR3 sequence: CASSQGTMNTEAFF. In nucleotides, the CDR3 is TGCGCCAGCAGCCAAGGGACTATGAACACTGAAGCTTTCTTT.

V and J are TRBV18 and TRBJ1-5; a possible D gene is TRBD1 (6 bases). The germline V gene encodes CDR1 KGHSH and CDR2 LQKENI. Trimming took 2 bases from V and 3 from J, leaving 8 bases between them. The CDR3 contains 14 residues. Here the CDR3 DNA reads TGTGCCAGCTCACCAGGACAGTACAATCAGCCCCAGCATTTT. It specifies CASSPGQYNQPQHF.

This clonotype has a count of ten or more. The genes are TRBV7-9 and TRBJ2-1, with D possibly matching TRBD2 (5 bases). V was cut by 0 bases and J by 10 bases, with 7 bases left in between. The CDR3 has 12 residues. Germline V CDR1 and CDR2: SEHNR, FQNEAQ (reference sequence). This CDR3 is CASSLAGGEQFF. In DNA, the CDR3 is TGTGCCAGCAGCTTAGCAGGAGGCGAGCAGTTCTTC.

This chain links TRBV6-5 with TRBJ2-5, with 7 bases matching TRBD1. The germline gives CDR1 MNHEY, CDR2 SVGAGI. The CDR3 extends over 13 amino acids. The V segment lost 7 bases and the J segment 2 bases; nucleotides outside the gene matches: 4. The CDR3 loop reads CASKDRDQETQYF. The CDR3 bases are TGTGCCAGCAAAGACAGGGATCAAGAGACCCAGTACTTC.

This clonotype was recorded a few times. The rearrangement uses TRBV4-3 and TRBJ1-2, with D uncertain. Per germline, CDR1 LGHNA and CDR2 YSLEER. This CDR3 is built from 15 residues. V lost 5 bases and J 6 bases, leaving 19 bases between the germline ends. CDR3: CASSYRQPHRDGYTF. In DNA form, the CDR3 reads TGCGCCAGCAGCTACCGACAACCCCACCGGGATGGCTACACCTTC.

This clonotype occurred a few times. V is TRBV18 and J is TRBJ2-1; D not certain. Germline values: CDR1 KGHSH, CDR2 LQKENI. V was shortened by 1 base and J by 9 bases, with 7 bases between the two germline ends. The CDR3 loop spans 12 amino acids. CDR3 DNA: TGTGCCAGCTCACCACTACGCGGTGAGCAGTTCTTC. It codes for CASSPLRGEQFF.

There are many counts of this clonotype. The chain has TRBV5-1 and TRBJ2-3; D may be TRBD1 (6 bases). Trimming took 1 base from V and 6 from J, leaving 12 bases between them. This CDR3 comprises 14 residues. The germline V gene encodes CDR1 SGHRS and CDR2 YFSETQ. The CDR3 nucleotides are TGCGCCAGCAGCTTGCGTACAGGGTTTGATACGCAGTATTTT. Translation gives CASSLRTGFDTQYF.

This clonotype has at least ten counts. This rearrangement joins TRBV4-2 to TRBJ2-4, with unresolved D. Germline V gene lookup returns CDR1 LGHNA and CDR2 YNFKEQ. CDR3 length: 12 residues. V lost 2 bases and J lost 5, with 4 bases in between. Here the CDR3 reads CASSQLQNIQYF. CDR3 bases: TGTGCCAGCAGCCAACTTCAAAACATTCAGTACTTC.

The chain employs TRBV7-8 and TRBJ1-1; perhaps TRBD1 as D (5 bases). The V gene's germline CDR1 is SGHVS and CDR2 FQNEAQ. The V and J ends lost 5 bases and 11 bases respectively, with 15 bases between them. This CDR3 comprises 12 residues. CDR3 sequence (DNA): TGTGCCAGCAGCCTAGGGGCCTGGCGGGCTTTCTTT. Protein: CASSLGAWRAFF.

The chain uses TRBV7-2 and TRBJ2-3; no definite D call. This CDR3 is built from 13 residues. CDR1 and CDR2 from the germline V gene are SGHTA and FQGNSA. V lost 5 bases to trimming and J lost 5 bases, with 11 bases between them. The CDR3 here is CASSRPQLDTQYF. In nucleotides, the CDR3 is TGTGCCAGCAGCCGGCCCCAATTAGATACGCAGTATTTT.

The chain employs TRBV5-1 and TRBJ2-3; D call uncertain. Trimming shortened V by 0 bases and J by 0 bases, and 8 bases separated the two germline ends. The germline V gene encodes CDR1 SGHRS and CDR2 YFSETQ. The CDR3 runs 15 residues. CDR3 nucleotides: TGCGCCAGCAGCTTGGACGGAAAGAGCACAGATACGCAGTATTTT. It specifies CASSLDGKSTDTQYF.

The chain joins TRBV28 to TRBJ1-6, with D possibly matching TRBD1 (5 bases). Trimming removed 7 bases at V and 11 bases at J, with 18 bases between. Germline CDR1 reads MDHEN; CDR2 reads SYDVKM. The CDR3 has 14 amino acids. The CDR3 is CASTAAGPLAPLHF. CDR3 DNA sequence: TGTGCCAGCACCGCCGCGGGGCCTCTGGCACCCCTCCACTTT.

This clonotype has only a few counts. The rearrangement joins TRBV7-9 to TRBJ2-1, with D unresolved. Germline V lookup: CDR1 SEHNR, CDR2 FQNEAQ (reference sequence). The V gene lost 3 bases and the J gene lost 7 bases, with 13 bases spanning the gap. The CDR3 is made up of 14 amino acids. The CDR3 sequence: CASSLVAGENEQFF. CDR3 in DNA: TGTGCCAGCAGCTTGGTTGCAGGAGAGAATGAGCAGTTCTTC.

V usage is TRBV20-1 and J usage is TRBJ2-3, with TRBD2 matching over 10 bases. Germline V gene lookup returns CDR1 DFQATT and CDR2 SNEGSKA (reference sequence). Trimming cost V 4 bases and J 0 bases; bases outside gene matches: 4. The CDR3 loop spans 15 amino acids. CDR3 DNA: TGCAGTGCTAATGAAGCGGGGGGGAGCACAGATACGCAGTATTTT. Translated: CSANEAGGSTDTQYF.

The table lists this clonotype with a few counts. The chain combines TRBV20-1 with TRBJ1-1; no definite D call. Germline V gives CDR1 DFQATT, CDR2 SNEGSKA (reference sequence). The V and J ends lost 5 bases and 3 bases respectively, with 7 bases between them. This CDR3 has 11 residues. The CDR3 reads CSAPEYTEAFF. DNA of the CDR3: TGCAGTGCTCCAGAGTACACTGAAGCTTTCTTT.

This clonotype appeared a few times. This chain links TRBV27 with TRBJ2-2; D is perhaps TRBD2 (5 bases). The CDR3 is 13 residues long. CDR1 is MNHEY, CDR2 SMNVEV, per germline (reference sequence). V lost 3 bases, J lost 7 bases, and 9 bases lay in between. The CDR3 reads CASSFDRGGELFF. DNA of the CDR3: TGTGCCAGCAGTTTCGATCGGGGCGGGGAGCTGTTTTTT.

V usage is TRBV5-1 and J usage is TRBJ2-5; D not resolved. This CDR3 is built from 14 residues. Trimming removed 2 bases from V and 0 bases from J, with 8 bases in between. Germline lookup yields CDR1 SGHRS and CDR2 YFSETQ. CDR3 sequence (DNA): TGCGCCAGCAGCTTAGTCTCGTACCAAGAGACCCAGTACTTC. Translation gives CASSLVSYQETQYF.

This chain connects TRBV5-1 to TRBJ2-5; 9 nucleotides match TRBD1. With V trimmed by 5 bases and J by 5 bases, 10 bases remained unmatched. Germline V gene data show CDR1 as SGHRS and CDR2 as YFSETQ. The CDR3 runs 15 residues. The CDR3 nucleotides read TGCGCCAGCAGGGCCGGGACAGGGATTAGGGAGACCCAGTACTTC. Its protein product is CASRAGTGIRETQYF.

The V gene is TRBV5-4, the J gene TRBJ1-2, with no clear D. Deletions cut 4 bases from V and 0 bases from J, with 10 bases between. Germline values: CDR1 SGHNT, CDR2 YYREEE (reference sequence). This CDR3 has 14 amino acids. The CDR3 region is CASSLPAANYGYTF. The CDR3 nucleotides read TGTGCCAGCAGCCTACCGGCGGCTAACTATGGCTACACCTTC.